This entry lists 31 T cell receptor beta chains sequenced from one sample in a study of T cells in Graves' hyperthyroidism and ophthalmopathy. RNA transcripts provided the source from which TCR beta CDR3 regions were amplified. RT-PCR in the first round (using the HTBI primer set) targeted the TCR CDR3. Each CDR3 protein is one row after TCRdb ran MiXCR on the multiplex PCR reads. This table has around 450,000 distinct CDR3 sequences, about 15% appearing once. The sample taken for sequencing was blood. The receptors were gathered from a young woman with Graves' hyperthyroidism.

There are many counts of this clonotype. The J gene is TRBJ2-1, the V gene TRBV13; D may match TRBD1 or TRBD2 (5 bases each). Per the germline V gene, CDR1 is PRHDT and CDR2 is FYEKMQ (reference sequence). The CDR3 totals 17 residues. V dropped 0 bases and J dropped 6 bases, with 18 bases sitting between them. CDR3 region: CASSLGLGVSGPNEQFF. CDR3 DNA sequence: TGTGCCAGCAGCTTAGGCCTGGGGGTATCGGGTCCCAATGAGCAGTTCTTC. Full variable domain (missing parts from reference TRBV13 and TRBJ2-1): AAGVIQSPRHLIKEKRETATLKCYPIPRHDTVYWYQQGPGQDPQFLISFYEKMQSDKGSIPDRFSAQQFSDYHSELNMSSLELGDSALYFCASSLGLGVSGPNEQFFGPGTRLTVL.

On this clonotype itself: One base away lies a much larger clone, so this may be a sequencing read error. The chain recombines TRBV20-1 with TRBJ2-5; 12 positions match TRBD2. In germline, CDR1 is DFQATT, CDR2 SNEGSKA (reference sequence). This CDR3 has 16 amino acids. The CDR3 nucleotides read TGCAATGCTAGAGGGCTGACTAGCGGGGGCACGGAGACCCAGTACTTC. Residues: CNARGLTSGGTETQYF.

CDR3 bases: TGTGCCAGTAGGCTGAACGGGCTTAGCGGGGATCAAGAGACCCAGTACTTC. Translation gives CASRLNGLSGDQETQYF. This chain joins TRBV6-1 and TRBJ2-5; 8 nucleotides match TRBD2. The CDR3 has 17 residues. Germline assignment: CDR1 MNHNS and CDR2 SASEGT. V was pared by 9 bases and J by 2 bases, with 17 bases of the junction left unmatched.

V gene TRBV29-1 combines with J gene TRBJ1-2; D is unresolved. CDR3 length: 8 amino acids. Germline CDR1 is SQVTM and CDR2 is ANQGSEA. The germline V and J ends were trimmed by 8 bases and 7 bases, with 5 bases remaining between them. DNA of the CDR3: TGCAGCCCGAGTGGCTACACCTTC. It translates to CSPSGYTF. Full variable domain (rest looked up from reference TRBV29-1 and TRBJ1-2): SAVISQKPSRDICQRGTSLTIQCQVDSQVTMMFWYRQQPGQSLTLIATANQGSEATYESGFVIDKFPISRPNLTFSTLTVSNMSPEDSSIYLCSPSGYTFGSGTRLTVV.

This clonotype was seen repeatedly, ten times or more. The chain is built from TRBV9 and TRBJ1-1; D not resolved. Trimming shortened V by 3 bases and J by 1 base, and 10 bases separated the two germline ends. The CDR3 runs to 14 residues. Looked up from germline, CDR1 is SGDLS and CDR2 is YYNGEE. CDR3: CASSGFNENTEAFF. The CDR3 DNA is TGTGCCAGCAGCGGGTTCAACGAGAACACTGAAGCTTTCTTT.

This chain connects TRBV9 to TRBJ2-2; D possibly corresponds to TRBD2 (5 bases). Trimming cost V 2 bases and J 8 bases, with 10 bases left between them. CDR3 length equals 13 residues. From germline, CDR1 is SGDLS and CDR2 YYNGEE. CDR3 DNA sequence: TGTGCCAGCAGCGTCGGGGATCTAGGGGAGCTGTTTTTT. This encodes CASSVGDLGELFF.

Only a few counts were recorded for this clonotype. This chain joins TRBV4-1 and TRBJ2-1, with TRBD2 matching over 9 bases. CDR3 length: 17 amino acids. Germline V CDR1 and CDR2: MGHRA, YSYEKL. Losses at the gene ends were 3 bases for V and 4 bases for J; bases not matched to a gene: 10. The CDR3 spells CASSQTLAGVFYNEQFF. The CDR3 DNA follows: TGCGCCAGCAGCCAGACTTTAGCGGGAGTGTTTTACAATGAGCAGTTCTTC.

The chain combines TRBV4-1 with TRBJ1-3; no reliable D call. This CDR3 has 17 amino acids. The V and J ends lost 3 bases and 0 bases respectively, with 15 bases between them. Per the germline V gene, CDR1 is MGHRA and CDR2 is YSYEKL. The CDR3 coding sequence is TGCGCCAGCAGCCACACGCGGGTTCGGAGCTCTGGAAACACCATATATTTT. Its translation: CASSHTRVRSSGNTIYF.

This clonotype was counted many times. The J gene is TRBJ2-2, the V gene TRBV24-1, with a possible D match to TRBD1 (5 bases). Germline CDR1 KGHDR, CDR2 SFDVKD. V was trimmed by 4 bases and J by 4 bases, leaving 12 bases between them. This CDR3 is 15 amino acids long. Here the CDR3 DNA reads TGTGCCACCAGTGACGACCAGGGCGGCACCGGGGAGCTGTTTTTT. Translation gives CATSDDQGGTGELFF.

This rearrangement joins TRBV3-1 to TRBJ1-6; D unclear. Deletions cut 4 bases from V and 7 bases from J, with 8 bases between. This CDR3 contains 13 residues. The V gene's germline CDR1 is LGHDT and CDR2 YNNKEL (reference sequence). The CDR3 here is CASSPDWNSPLHF. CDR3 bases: TGTGCCAGCAGCCCAGATTGGAATTCACCCCTCCACTTT.

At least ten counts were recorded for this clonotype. For the CDR3, the DNA is TGCAGTGCTAGAGCGGACATTTATGGAAACACCATATATTTT. It is translated as CSARADIYGNTIYF. This chain connects TRBV20-1 to TRBJ1-3; D perhaps matches TRBD1 (5 bases). V lost 1 base and J lost 3, with 10 bases in between. The CDR3 covers 14 residues. Germline loops: CDR1 DFQATT, CDR2 SNEGSKA (reference sequence).

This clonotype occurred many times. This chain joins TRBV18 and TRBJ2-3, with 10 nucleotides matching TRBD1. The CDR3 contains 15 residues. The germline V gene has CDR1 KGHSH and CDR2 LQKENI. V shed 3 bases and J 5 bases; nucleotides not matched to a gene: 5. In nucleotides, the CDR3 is TGTGCCAGCTCACCGCCCGGGACAGGGGTAGATACGCAGTATTTT. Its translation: CASSPPGTGVDTQYF.

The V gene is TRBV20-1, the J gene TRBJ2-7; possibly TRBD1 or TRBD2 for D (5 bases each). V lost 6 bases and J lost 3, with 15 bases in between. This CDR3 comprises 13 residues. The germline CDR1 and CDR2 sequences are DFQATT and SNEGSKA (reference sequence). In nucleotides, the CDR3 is TGCAGTGCCCGGGACCTTCGACTCTACGAGCAGTACTTC. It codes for CSARDLRLYEQYF.

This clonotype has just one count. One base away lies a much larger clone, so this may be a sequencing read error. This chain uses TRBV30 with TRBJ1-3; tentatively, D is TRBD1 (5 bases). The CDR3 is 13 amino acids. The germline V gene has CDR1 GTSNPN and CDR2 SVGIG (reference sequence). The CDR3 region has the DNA TGTGCCTGGGCGGGGCGCTCTGGAATCGCCATGTATTTT. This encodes CAWAGRSGIAMYF. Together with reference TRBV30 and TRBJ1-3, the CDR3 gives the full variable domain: SQTIHQWPATLVQPVGSPLSLECTVEGTSNPNLYWYRQAAGRGLQLLFYSVGIGQISSEVPQNLSASRPQDRQFILSSKKLLLSDSGFYLCAWAGRSGIAMYFGEGSWLTVV.

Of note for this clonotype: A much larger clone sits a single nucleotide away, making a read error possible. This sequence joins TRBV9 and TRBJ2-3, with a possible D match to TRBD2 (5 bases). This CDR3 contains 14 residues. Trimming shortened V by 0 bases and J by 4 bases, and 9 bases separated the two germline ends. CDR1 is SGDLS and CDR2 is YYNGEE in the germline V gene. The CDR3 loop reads CASSVGRIADTQYF. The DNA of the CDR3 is TGTGCCAGCAGCGTAGGGAGGATAGCAGATACGCAGTATTTT. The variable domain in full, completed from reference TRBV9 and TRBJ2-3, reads DSGVTQTPKHLITATGQRVTLRCSPRSGDLSVYWYQQSLDQGLQFLIQYYNGEERAKGNILERFSAQQFPDLHSELNLSSLELGDSALYFCASSVGRIADTQYFGPGTRLTVL.

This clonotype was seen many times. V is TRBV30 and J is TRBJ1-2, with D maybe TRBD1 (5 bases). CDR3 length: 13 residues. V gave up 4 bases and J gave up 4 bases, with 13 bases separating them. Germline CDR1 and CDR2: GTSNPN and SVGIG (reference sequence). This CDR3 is CAWKTGGGYGYTF. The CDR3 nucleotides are TGTGCCTGGAAGACGGGGGGAGGCTATGGCTACACCTTC. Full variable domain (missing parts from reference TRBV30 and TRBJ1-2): SQTIHQWPATLVQPVGSPLSLECTVEGTSNPNLYWYRQAAGRGLQLLFYSVGIGQISSEVPQNLSASRPQDRQFILSSKKLLLSDSGFYLCAWKTGGGYGYTFGSGTRLTVV.

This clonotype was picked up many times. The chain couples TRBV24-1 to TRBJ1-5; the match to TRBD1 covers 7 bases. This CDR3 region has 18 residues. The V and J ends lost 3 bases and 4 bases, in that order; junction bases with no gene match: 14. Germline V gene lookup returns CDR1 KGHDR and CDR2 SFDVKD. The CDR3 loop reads CATSDEGQGGFGNQPQHF. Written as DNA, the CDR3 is TGTGCCACCAGTGATGAGGGGCAGGGGGGCTTTGGGAATCAGCCCCAGCATTTT.

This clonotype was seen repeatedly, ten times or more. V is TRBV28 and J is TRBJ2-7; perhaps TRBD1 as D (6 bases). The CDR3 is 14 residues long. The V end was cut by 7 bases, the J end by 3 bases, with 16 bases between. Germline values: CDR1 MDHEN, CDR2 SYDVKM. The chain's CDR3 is CASNSRGGSYEQYF. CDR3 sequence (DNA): TGTGCCAGCAACTCAAGAGGGGGTAGCTACGAGCAGTACTTC.

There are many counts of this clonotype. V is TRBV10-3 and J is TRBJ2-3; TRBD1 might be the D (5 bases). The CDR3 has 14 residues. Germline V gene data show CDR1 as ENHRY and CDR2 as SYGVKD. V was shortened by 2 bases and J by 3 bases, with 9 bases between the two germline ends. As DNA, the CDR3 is TGTGCCATCAGTGAGGACAGCAGTACAGATACGCAGTATTTT. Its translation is CAISEDSSTDTQYF.

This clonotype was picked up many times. CDR3 protein: CASSSAESSGNTIYF. The CDR3 nucleotides read TGTGCCAGCAGCTCCGCAGAGAGCTCTGGAAACACCATATATTTT. The chain carries TRBV11-2 and TRBJ1-3; D unresolved. Germline assignment: CDR1 SGHAT and CDR2 FQNNGV. V was cut by 4 bases and J by 0 bases, with 10 bases left in between. The CDR3 runs 15 residues.

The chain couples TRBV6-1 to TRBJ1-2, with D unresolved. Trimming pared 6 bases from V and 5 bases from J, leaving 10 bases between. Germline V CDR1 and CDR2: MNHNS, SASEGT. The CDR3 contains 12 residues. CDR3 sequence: CASRVSFYGYTF. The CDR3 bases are TGTGCCAGCAGAGTTAGCTTTTATGGCTACACCTTC.

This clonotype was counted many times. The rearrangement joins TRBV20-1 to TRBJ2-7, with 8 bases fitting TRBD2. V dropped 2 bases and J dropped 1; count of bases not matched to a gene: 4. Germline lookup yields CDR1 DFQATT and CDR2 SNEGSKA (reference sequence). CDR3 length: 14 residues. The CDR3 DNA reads TGCAGTGCTAGACGGGCGGGAGGTTCCTACGAGCAGTACTTC. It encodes CSARRAGGSYEQYF.

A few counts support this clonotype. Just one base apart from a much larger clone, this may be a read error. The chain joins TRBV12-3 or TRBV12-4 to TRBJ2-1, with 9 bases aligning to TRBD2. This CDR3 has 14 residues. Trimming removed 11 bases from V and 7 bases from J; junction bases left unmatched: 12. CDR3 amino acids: CAGGRSGGYNEQFF. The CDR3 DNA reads TGTGCCGGCGGCAGGAGCGGGGGGTATAATGAGCAGTTCTTC.

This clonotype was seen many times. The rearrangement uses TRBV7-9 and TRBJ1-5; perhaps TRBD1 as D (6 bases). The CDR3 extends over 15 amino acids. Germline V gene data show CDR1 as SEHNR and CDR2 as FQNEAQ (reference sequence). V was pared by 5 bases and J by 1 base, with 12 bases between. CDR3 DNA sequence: TGTGCCAGCAGCCCCTACGGGGGCAGCAATCAGCCCCAGCATTTT. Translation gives CASSPYGGSNQPQHF.

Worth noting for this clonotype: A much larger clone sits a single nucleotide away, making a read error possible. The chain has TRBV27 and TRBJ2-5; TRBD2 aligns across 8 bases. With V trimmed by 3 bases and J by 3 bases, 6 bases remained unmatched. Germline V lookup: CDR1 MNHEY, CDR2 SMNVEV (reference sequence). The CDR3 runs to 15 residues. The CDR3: CASSFALAGKETQYF. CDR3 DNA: TGTGCCAGCAGTTTCGCCTTAGCGGGAAAAGAGACCCAGTACTTC.

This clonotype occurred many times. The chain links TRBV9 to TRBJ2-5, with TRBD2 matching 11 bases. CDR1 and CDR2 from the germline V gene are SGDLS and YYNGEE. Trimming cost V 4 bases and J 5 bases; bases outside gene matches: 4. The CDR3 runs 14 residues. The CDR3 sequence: CASSIIAGGETQYF. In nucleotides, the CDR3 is TGTGCCAGCAGCATAATAGCGGGAGGGGAGACCCAGTACTTC.

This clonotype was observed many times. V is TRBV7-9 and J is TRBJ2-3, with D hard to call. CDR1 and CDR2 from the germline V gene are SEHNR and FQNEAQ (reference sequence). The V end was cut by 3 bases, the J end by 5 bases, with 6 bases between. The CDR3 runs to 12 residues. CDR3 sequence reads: CASSFTRDTQYF. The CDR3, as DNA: TGTGCCAGCAGCTTTACCAGAGATACGCAGTATTTT.

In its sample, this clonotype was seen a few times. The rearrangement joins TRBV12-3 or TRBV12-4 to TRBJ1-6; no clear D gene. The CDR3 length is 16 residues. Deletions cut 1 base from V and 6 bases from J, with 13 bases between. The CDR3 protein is CASSLVASGGNSPLHF. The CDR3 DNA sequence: TGTGCCAGCAGTTTAGTCGCTTCAGGCGGTAATTCACCCCTCCACTTT.

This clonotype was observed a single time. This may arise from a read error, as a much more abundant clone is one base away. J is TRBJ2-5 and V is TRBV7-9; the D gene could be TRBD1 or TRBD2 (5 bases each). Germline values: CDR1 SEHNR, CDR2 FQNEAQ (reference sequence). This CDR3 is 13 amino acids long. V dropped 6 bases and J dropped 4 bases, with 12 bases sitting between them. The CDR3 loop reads CASRSGLRETQYF. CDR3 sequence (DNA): TGTGCCAGCAGATCGGGGCTCAGAGAGACCCAGTACTTC.

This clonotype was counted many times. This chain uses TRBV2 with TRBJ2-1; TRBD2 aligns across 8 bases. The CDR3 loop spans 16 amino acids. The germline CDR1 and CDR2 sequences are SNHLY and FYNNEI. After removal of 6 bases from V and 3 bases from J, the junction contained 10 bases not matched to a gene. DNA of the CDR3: TGTGCCAGCAGAGGGATTGAGCGGGGGAACTACAATGAGCAGTTCTTC. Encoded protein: CASRGIERGNYNEQFF. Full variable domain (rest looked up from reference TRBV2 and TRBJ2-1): EPEVTQTPSHQVTQMGQEVILRCVPISNHLYFYWYRQILGQKVEFLVSFYNNEISEKSEIFDDQFSVERPDGSNFTLKIRSTKLEDSAMYFCASRGIERGNYNEQFFGPGTRLTVL.

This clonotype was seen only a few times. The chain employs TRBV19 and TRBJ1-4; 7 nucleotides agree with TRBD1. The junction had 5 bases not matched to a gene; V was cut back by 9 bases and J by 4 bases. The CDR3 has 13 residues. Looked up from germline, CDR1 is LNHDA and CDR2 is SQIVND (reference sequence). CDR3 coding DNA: TGTGCCAGCATGGGACAGCTTAATGAAAAACTGTTTTTT. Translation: CASMGQLNEKLFF.